The 10 T cell receptor beta chains in this list originate from one sample, sequenced in a study of memory CD4+ T cells and cytomegalovirus serostatus. Single viable CD3+CD4+CD8-CD45RO+ cells were sorted as the memory CD4+ T cells. The assay was immunoSEQ multiplex PCR, and TCRdb's table has in-frame clones only and misses some. The table shows 40,000 to 50,000 clones, with about 74% occurring only once. Source material: memory CD4+ T cells from blood. Receptors originate from an adult in good health and CMV-seropositive.

The chain joins TRBV4-1 to TRBJ2-3; TRBD2 agrees at 7 bases. Looked up from germline, CDR1 is MGHRA and CDR2 is YSYEKL. The CDR3 runs 16 residues. The junction had 8 bases not matched to a gene; V was cut back by 1 base and J by 4 bases. CDR3 DNA: TGCGCCAGCAGCCAAGGGGTAGGTGCGGGGGCAGATACGCAGTATTTT. Amino acids: CASSQGVGAGADTQYF.

The chain combines TRBV11-3 with TRBJ2-5; TRBD1 aligns across 9 bases. The trim removed 8 bases at V and 5 bases at J, leaving 15 bases unmatched. The CDR3 has 16 amino acids. Looked up from germline, CDR1 is SGHNT and CDR2 is YENEEA. The DNA for the CDR3 is TGTGCCAGCTCCTCCTCCGGGACAGGGAAGCGTGAGACCCAGTACTTC. Residues: CASSSSGTGKRETQYF.

The chain couples TRBV18 to TRBJ2-1, with D possibly TRBD2 on 7 matching bases. The V end lost 6 bases, the J end lost 3 bases, and 15 bases lay between the germline ends. CDR3 length: 15 residues. Germline V gene lookup returns CDR1 KGHSH and CDR2 LQKENI. The CDR3 DNA follows: TGTGCCAGCTCTAGTAGGGGGGGCTTCTACAATGAGCAGTTCTTC. This sequence encodes CASSSRGGFYNEQFF.

The chain combines TRBV7-2 with TRBJ2-7; 7 bases are shared with TRBD1. This CDR3 is 14 amino acids long. V lost 5 bases and J lost 6; bases outside the gene matches: 10. Germline assignment: CDR1 SGHTA and CDR2 FQGNSA. The CDR3 nucleotides are TGTGCCAGCAGCCAGGGGACAGACTCTACCGAGCAGTACTTC. Translated: CASSQGTDSTEQYF.

The chain links TRBV7-2 to TRBJ2-7; D is unclear. The CDR3 is made up of 15 amino acids. V dropped 5 bases and J dropped 0 bases, with 14 bases sitting between them. Looked up from germline, CDR1 is SGHTA and CDR2 is FQGNSA. The CDR3, as DNA: TGTGCCAGCAGCCCCGGTCCGGTGAACTCCTACGAGCAGTACTTC. Translation gives CASSPGPVNSYEQYF.

This chain joins TRBV2 and TRBJ1-2; a possible D gene is TRBD1 (5 bases). This CDR3 has 13 amino acids. Germline V gene sequence: CDR1 SNHLY, CDR2 FYNNEI. Trimming removed 7 bases from V and 3 bases from J, with 12 bases in between. The CDR3 spells CASTPTVYYGYTF. CDR3 bases: TGTGCCAGCACACCGACAGTGTACTATGGCTACACCTTC.

This sequence joins TRBV14 and TRBJ2-7, with D unclear. Germline V lookup: CDR1 SGHDN, CDR2 FVKESK. This CDR3 is built from 12 residues. Trimming removed 5 bases from V and 2 bases from J, with 7 bases in between. CDR3 sequence: CASSGWTYEQYF. The CDR3 DNA reads TGTGCCAGCAGCGGCTGGACCTACGAGCAGTACTTC.

This chain connects TRBV19 to TRBJ1-1, with 9 nucleotides matching TRBD1. This CDR3 region has 15 residues. The germline CDR1 and CDR2 sequences are LNHDA and SQIVND (reference sequence). After removal of 7 bases from V and 4 bases from J, the junction contained 10 bases not matched to a gene. CDR3: CASNSQGAQSTEAFF. CDR3 nucleotides: TGTGCCAGTAACTCACAGGGGGCGCAAAGCACTGAAGCTTTCTTT.

The V gene is TRBV7-3, the J gene TRBJ1-6; the D is unclear. Germline CDR1 reads SGHTA; CDR2 reads FQGTGA. There are 17 residues in the CDR3. Trimming removed 4 bases at V and 7 bases at J, with 20 bases between. The CDR3 region is CASSSHGREGGNSPLHF. The CDR3 DNA follows: TGTGCCAGCAGCTCCCATGGCCGGGAAGGAGGGAATTCACCCCTCCACTTT. Filled out from reference TRBV7-3 and TRBJ1-6, the complete variable domain reads GAGVSQTPSNKVTEKGKYVELRCDPISGHTALYWYRQSLGQGPEFLIYFQGTGAADDSGLPNDRFFAVRPEGSVSTLKIQRTERGDSAVYLCASSSHGREGGNSPLHFGNGTRLTVT.

The chain uses TRBV29-1 and TRBJ1-1; D gene unclear. Trimming pared 4 bases from V and 1 base from J, leaving 7 bases between. Germline lookup yields CDR1 SQVTM and CDR2 ANQGSEA. This CDR3 spans 12 amino acids. Here the CDR3 reads CSVASTNTEAFF. The CDR3 coding sequence is TGCAGCGTTGCAAGCACGAACACTGAAGCTTTCTTT.